This T cell receptor (beta chain) stems from a study of blood T cell repertoires in COVID-19. In the study overall: Some COVID-19 samples were acute and others convalescent; all came from the United States, Italy and Spain.

As processed by the authors: Reference gene primer amplification gave nucleated cell count estimates. Libraries were prepared by immunoSEQ multiplex PCR; TCRdb keeps only in-frame clonotypes and omits some of them. V, J and clone size are taken as reported in that table, and D and trimming were inferred from the DNA itself. The sample contains about 75,000 clones, 75% to 85% of which appear only once. V lost 0 bases and J lost 2, with 16 bases in between. CDR3 length: 17 residues. Germline V CDR1 and CDR2: SGHRS, YFSETQ. The clonotype was recovered from a woman aged 80 or over with active or convalescent COVID-19. J is TRBJ2-3 and V is TRBV5-1; D gene unclear. The material sequenced was peripheral blood. This CDR3 reads CASSLVLNPGTTDTQYF. The CDR3 coding sequence is TGCGCCAGCAGCTTGGTTCTAAACCCGGGTACCACAGATACGCAGTATTTT.